The 14 T cell receptor beta chains presented below share a single source sample, sequenced in a study of human T cells and chemical hapten exposure (dated by TCRdb to about 2021). Interpreted using the paper, the time point label stands for: patch test 3, about 24 weeks after DPC sensitization. This sample's treatment or condition label indicates: therapeutic diphenylcyclopropenone sensitization with weekly scalp DPC. Preparation of the library involved RACE. TCRdb records NextSeq 500 as the sequencer. TCRdb's own reprocessing of the public reads used fastp at Q25 and MiXCR and kept productive beta chains. When rows share a CDR3 protein, they turn into one entry using the most common DNA and genes. Here the sample has about 190,000 distinct CDR3 sequences; about 22% occur a single time. The biggest ten clones account for 2.5% of the sample. The sample here was whole blood, taken in connection with sensitization to the hapten diphenylcyclopropenone (DPC). The receptors were gathered from a woman in her forties with alopecia areata. Some clones in this sample may be carry-over from other donors' samples.

This clonotype was seen a handful of times. The chain has TRBV11-2 and TRBJ2-7, with a tentative D call TRBD1 (6 bases). Trimming shortened V by 5 bases and J by 3 bases, and 14 bases separated the two germline ends. CDR1 and CDR2 (germline): SGHAT, FQNNGV. CDR3 length: 14 amino acids. CDR3 protein: CASSLQGTGYEQYF. Here the CDR3 DNA reads TGTGCCAGCAGCCTACAGGGAACGGGCTACGAGCAGTACTTC. The variable domain in full, with the rest retrieved from reference TRBV11-2 and TRBJ2-7, is EAGVAQSPRYKIIEKRQSVAFWCNPISGHATLYWYQQILGQGPKLLIQFQNNGVVDDSQLPKDRFSAERLKGVDSTLKIQPAKLEDSAVYLCASSLQGTGYEQYFGPGTRLTVT.

The sample holds many counts of this clonotype. The J gene is TRBJ2-1, the V gene TRBV2; no firm D call. Germline V gives CDR1 SNHLY, CDR2 FYNNEI. V was cut by 5 bases and J by 8 bases, with 7 bases left in between. The CDR3 totals 11 residues. The CDR3 DNA sequence: TGTGCCAGCAGTTGGGTGGATGAGCAGTTCTTC. It codes for CASSWVDEQFF.

This clonotype was counted a few times. This chain joins TRBV20-1 and TRBJ2-5; 7 positions match TRBD1. Germline loops: CDR1 DFQATT, CDR2 SNEGSKA (reference sequence). Unmatched junction bases numbered 5, after V lost 1 base and J lost 0 bases. The CDR3 consists of 15 residues. CDR3 coding DNA: TGCAGTGCTAGAGCTCCAGACAGGGACCAAGAGACCCAGTACTTC. Encoded protein: CSARAPDRDQETQYF.

This chain connects TRBV6-2 or TRBV6-3 to TRBJ2-3, with 9 bases that match TRBD2. CDR1 and CDR2 from the germline V gene are MNHEY and SVGEGT. The V segment lost 6 bases and the J segment 6 bases; nucleotides outside the gene matches: 10. The CDR3 runs to 15 residues. In DNA, the CDR3 is TGTGCCAGCAGCCCCACCAGCGGGAGGTTTGATACGCAGTATTTT. It encodes CASSPTSGRFDTQYF.

This clonotype was observed at least ten times. This CDR3 reads CASSPSGQGSTEAFF. Here the CDR3 DNA reads TGTGCCAGCAGTCCTTCGGGACAGGGGAGCACTGAAGCTTTCTTT. The chain is built from TRBV27 and TRBJ1-1; 10 positions agree with TRBD1. From germline, CDR1 is MNHEY and CDR2 SMNVEV (reference sequence). V shed 5 bases and J 4 bases; nucleotides not matched to a gene: 7. The CDR3 extends over 15 amino acids.

The CDR3: CASSLSLGNNEQFF. CDR3 sequence (DNA): TGTGCCAGCAGTTTGTCTCTCGGGAACAATGAGCAGTTCTTC. The V and J genes are TRBV28 and TRBJ2-1, with D possibly matching TRBD2 (5 bases). Trimming shortened V by 3 bases and J by 5 bases, and 11 bases separated the two germline ends. The CDR3 loop spans 14 amino acids. Germline lookup yields CDR1 MDHEN and CDR2 SYDVKM. Complete variable domain (other parts from reference TRBV28 and TRBJ2-1): DVKVTQSSRYLVKRTGEKVFLECVQDMDHENMFWYRQDPGLGLRLIYFSYDVKMKEKGDIPEGYSVSREKKERFSLILESASTNQTSMYLCASSLSLGNNEQFFGPGTRLTVL.

The V and J genes are TRBV10-3 and TRBJ2-5, with D possibly being TRBD1 or TRBD2 (6 bases each). This CDR3 is built from 15 residues. V was shortened by 3 bases and J by 0 bases, with 11 bases between the two germline ends. Germline V gene sequence: CDR1 ENHRY, CDR2 SYGVKD. Here the CDR3 reads CAISEPGANQETQYF. The CDR3 bases are TGTGCCATCAGTGAACCGGGGGCCAACCAAGAGACCCAGTACTTC.

This clonotype was counted at least ten times. The chain joins TRBV6-2 or TRBV6-3 to TRBJ2-7; D remains unclear. There are 13 residues in the CDR3. Germline V gene sequence: CDR1 MNHEY, CDR2 SVGEGT. The ends were cut back, 2 bases at V and 0 bases at J, with 5 bases in the middle. CDR3 DNA: TGTGCCAGCAGTTACCGTAACTCCTACGAGCAGTACTTC. This sequence encodes CASSYRNSYEQYF.

This clonotype was seen repeatedly, ten times or more. The J gene is TRBJ1-2, the V gene TRBV7-8, with TRBD1 matching 7 bases. The CDR3 covers 14 residues. The junction had 6 bases not matched to a gene; V was cut back by 0 bases and J by 8 bases. Germline CDR1 is SGHVS and CDR2 is FQNEAQ. Here the CDR3 reads CASSLAQGGQGYTF. CDR3 nucleotides: TGTGCCAGCAGCTTAGCGCAGGGGGGGCAGGGCTACACCTTC.

This clonotype has more than one count but fewer than ten. The chain carries TRBV20-1 and TRBJ1-1; the D gene is possibly TRBD1 (5 bases). In germline, CDR1 is DFQATT, CDR2 SNEGSKA (reference sequence). CDR3 length: 12 amino acids. V shed 2 bases and J shed 11 bases, with 15 bases lying between them. The CDR3 coding sequence is TGCAGTGCTAGAAGCCGGGGCCTCTGGGCTTTCTTT. Its protein is CSARSRGLWAFF.

The chain recombines TRBV6-1 with TRBJ2-3; 7 bases are shared with TRBD1. Germline V gene sequence: CDR1 MNHNS, CDR2 SASEGT. The CDR3 is 15 residues long. J was trimmed by 1 base and V by 4 bases; bases with no gene match: 5. The CDR3 protein is CASSVWGQRTDTQYF. Here the CDR3 DNA reads TGTGCCAGCAGTGTCTGGGGACAGCGCACAGATACGCAGTATTTT.

The sample holds many counts of this clonotype. This chain connects TRBV28 to TRBJ2-7, with D possibly being TRBD2 (6 bases). V lost 5 bases, J lost 3 bases, and 20 bases lay in between. The CDR3 contains 16 residues. Germline V gives CDR1 MDHEN, CDR2 SYDVKM. The CDR3 coding sequence is TGTGCCAGCAGTGGGCTAGCGACATCCTCGGACTACGAGCAGTACTTC. It yields the protein CASSGLATSSDYEQYF.

This clonotype was seen a few times. The rearrangement links TRBV7-2 to TRBJ1-1, with a tentative D call TRBD1 (5 bases). Germline V lookup: CDR1 SGHTA, CDR2 FQGNSA. This CDR3 contains 18 residues. V was shortened by 0 bases and J by 1 base, with 18 bases between the two germline ends. CDR3 sequence: CASSLAYPGQPQNTEAFF. CDR3 bases: TGTGCCAGCAGCTTAGCGTATCCTGGACAACCCCAGAACACTGAAGCTTTCTTT.

This chain links TRBV4-2 with TRBJ2-3; D might be TRBD1 or TRBD2, each matching 7 bases. The CDR3 totals 18 residues. Trimming took off 6 bases at V and 1 base at J, with 23 bases between the two ends. Per germline, CDR1 LGHNA and CDR2 YNFKEQ. CDR3 coding DNA: TGTGCCAGCAGTCAGGGGGTCTTCCGGGAGGTAGGCACAGATACGCAGTATTTT. Protein sequence: CASSQGVFREVGTDTQYF.